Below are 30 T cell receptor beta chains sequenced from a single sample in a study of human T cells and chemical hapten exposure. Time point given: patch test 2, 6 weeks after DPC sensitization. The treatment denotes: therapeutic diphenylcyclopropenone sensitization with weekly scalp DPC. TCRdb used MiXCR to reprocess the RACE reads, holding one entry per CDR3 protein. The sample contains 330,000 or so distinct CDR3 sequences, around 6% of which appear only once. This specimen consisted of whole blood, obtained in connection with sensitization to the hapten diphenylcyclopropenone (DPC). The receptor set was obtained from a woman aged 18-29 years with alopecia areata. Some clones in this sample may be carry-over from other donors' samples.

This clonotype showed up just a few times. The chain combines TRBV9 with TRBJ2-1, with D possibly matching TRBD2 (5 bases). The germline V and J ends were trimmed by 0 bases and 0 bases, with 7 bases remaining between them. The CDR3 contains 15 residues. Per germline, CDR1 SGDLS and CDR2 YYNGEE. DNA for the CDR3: TGTGCCAGCAGCGTAGTGGGGAGCTCCTACAATGAGCAGTTCTTC. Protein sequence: CASSVVGSSYNEQFF.

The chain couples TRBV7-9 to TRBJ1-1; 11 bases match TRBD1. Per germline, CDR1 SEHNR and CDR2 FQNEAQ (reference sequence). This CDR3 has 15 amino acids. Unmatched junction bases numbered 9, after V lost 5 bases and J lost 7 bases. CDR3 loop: CASSNIGTGGFEAFF. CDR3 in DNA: TGTGCCAGCAGCAACATAGGGACAGGGGGGTTTGAAGCTTTCTTT.

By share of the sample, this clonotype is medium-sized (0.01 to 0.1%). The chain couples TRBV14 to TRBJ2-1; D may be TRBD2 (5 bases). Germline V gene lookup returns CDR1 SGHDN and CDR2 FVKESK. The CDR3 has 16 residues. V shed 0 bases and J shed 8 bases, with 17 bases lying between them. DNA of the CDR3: TGTGCCAGCAGCCAAGAGTGGGAGTTTGAAATCGATGAGCAGTTCTTC. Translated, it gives CASSQEWEFEIDEQFF.

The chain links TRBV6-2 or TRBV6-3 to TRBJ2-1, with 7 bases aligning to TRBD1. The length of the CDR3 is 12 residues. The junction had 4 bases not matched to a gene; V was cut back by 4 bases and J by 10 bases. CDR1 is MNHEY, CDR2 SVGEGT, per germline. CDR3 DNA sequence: TGTGCCAGCAGTTCCGACAGGGTCGAGCAGTTCTTC. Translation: CASSSDRVEQFF.

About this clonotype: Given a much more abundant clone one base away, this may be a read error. The DNA for the CDR3 is TGCAGTGCTAGAGACTTAACAGGGGGACAGCCCCAGCATTTT. Its protein is CSARDLTGGQPQHF. The chain employs TRBV20-1 and TRBJ1-5; 8 bases are shared with TRBD1. Trimming took 0 bases from V and 7 from J; bases not matched to a gene: 5. The CDR3 is 14 residues long. Per the germline V gene, CDR1 is DFQATT and CDR2 is SNEGSKA (reference sequence).

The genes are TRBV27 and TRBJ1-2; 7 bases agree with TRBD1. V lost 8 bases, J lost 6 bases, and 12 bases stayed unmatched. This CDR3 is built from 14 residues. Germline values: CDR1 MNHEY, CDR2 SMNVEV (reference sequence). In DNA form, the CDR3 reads TGTGCCAGCTCGTTCAGGGGGTTTATGAATGGCTACACCTTC. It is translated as CASSFRGFMNGYTF.

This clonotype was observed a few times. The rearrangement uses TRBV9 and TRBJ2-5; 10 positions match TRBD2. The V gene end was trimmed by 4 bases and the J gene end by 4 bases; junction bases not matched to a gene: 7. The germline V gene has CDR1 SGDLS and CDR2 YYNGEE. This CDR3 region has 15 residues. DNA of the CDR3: TGTGCCAGCAGCACCCATAGCGGGGGGCCAGAGACCCAGTACTTC. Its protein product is CASSTHSGGPETQYF.

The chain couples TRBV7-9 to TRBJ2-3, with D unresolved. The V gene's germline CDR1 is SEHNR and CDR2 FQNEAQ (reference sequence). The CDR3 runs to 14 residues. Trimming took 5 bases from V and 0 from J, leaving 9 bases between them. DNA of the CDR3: TGTGCCAGCAGCGACACTGGTAGCACAGATACGCAGTATTTT. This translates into CASSDTGSTDTQYF.

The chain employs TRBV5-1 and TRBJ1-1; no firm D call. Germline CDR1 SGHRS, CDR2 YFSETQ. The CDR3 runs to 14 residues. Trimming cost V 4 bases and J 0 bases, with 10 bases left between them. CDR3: CASSAGEMNTEAFF. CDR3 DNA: TGCGCCAGCAGCGCCGGGGAGATGAACACTGAAGCTTTCTTT.

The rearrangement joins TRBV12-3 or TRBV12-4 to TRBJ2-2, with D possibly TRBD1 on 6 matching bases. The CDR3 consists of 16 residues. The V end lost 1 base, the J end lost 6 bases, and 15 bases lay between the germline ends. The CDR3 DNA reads TGTGCCAGCAGTTTAGATCTGGGGGCTGGTCCCGGGGAGCTGTTTTTT. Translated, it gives CASSLDLGAGPGELFF.

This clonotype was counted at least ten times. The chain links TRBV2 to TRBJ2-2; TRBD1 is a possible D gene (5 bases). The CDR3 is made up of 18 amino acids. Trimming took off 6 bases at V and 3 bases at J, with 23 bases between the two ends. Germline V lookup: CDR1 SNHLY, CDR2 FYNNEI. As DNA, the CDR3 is TGTGCCAGCAGCCCTCCTTGGACGGCTGACAGATACACCGGGGAGCTGTTTTTT. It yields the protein CASSPPWTADRYTGELFF.

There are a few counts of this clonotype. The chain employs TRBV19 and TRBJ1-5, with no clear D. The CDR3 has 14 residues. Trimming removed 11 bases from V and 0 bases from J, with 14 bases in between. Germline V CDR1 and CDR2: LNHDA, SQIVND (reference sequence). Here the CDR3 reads CAVELRYSNQPQHF. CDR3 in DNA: TGTGCCGTTGAGTTGCGTTATAGCAATCAGCCCCAGCATTTT.

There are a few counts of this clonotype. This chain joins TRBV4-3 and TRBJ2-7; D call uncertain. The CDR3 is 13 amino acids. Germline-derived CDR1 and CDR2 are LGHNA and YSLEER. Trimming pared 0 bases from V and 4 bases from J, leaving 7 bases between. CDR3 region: CASSQEVGYEQYF. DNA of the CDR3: TGCGCCAGCAGCCAAGAAGTGGGATACGAGCAGTACTTC.

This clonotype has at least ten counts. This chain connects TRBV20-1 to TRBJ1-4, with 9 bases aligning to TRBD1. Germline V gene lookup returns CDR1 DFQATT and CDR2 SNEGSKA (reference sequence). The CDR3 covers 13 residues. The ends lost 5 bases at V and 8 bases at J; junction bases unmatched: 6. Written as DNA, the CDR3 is TGCAGTGCTCGACAGGGGGATTGGGAAAAACTGTTTTTT. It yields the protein CSARQGDWEKLFF.

DNA for the CDR3: TGTGCCACCAGCAGAGTGAGGATCAGCGGGGGGGCCGGGACAGATACGCAGTATTTT. Protein: CATSRVRISGGAGTDTQYF. The chain employs TRBV15 and TRBJ2-3, with 10 nucleotides matching TRBD2. The CDR3 is 19 amino acids. Unmatched junction bases numbered 13, after V lost 1 base and J lost 3 bases. Germline V gene data show CDR1 as LNHNV and CDR2 as YYDKDF (reference sequence).

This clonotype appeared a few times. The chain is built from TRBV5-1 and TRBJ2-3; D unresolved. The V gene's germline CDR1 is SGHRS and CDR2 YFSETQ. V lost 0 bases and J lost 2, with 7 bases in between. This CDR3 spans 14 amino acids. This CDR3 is CASSLDALTDTQYF. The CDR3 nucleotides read TGCGCCAGCAGCTTGGATGCCCTCACAGATACGCAGTATTTT. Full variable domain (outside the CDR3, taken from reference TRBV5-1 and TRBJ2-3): KAGVTQTPRYLIKTRGQQVTLSCSPISGHRSVSWYQQTPGQGLQFLFEYFSETQRNKGNFPGRFSGRQFSNSRSEMNVSTLELGDSALYLCASSLDALTDTQYFGPGTRLTVL.

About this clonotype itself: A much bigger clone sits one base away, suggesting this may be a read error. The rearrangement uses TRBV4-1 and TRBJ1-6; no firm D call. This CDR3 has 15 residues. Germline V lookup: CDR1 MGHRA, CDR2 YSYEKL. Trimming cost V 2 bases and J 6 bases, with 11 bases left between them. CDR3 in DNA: TGCGCCAGCAGCCAACCCGCAGGCTTTAATTCACCCCTCCACTTT. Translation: CASSQPAGFNSPLHF.

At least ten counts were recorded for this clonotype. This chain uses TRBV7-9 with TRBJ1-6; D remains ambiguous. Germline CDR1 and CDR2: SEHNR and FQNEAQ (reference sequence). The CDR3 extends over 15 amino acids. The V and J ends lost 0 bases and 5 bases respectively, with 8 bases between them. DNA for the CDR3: TGTGCCAGCAGCTTAGCAGGGATTGATAATTCACCCCTCCACTTT. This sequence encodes CASSLAGIDNSPLHF.

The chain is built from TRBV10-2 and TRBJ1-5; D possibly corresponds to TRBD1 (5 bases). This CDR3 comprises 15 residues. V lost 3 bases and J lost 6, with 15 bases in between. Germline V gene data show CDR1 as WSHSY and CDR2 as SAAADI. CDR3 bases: TGCGCCAGCAGTGAAGACGGGGCATCAATTCAGCCCCAGCATTTT. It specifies CASSEDGASIQPQHF.

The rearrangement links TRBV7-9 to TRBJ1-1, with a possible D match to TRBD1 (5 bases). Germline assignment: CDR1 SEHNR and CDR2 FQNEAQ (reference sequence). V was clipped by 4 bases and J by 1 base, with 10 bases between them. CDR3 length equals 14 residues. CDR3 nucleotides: TGTGCCAGCAGCTCCACAGGTCCGAACACTGAAGCTTTCTTT. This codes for CASSSTGPNTEAFF.

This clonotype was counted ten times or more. The CDR3: CSANRESSGNTIYF. The DNA for the CDR3 is TGCAGTGCCAACAGGGAATCGTCTGGAAACACCATATATTTT. The rearrangement uses TRBV20-1 and TRBJ1-3; D is perhaps TRBD1 (6 bases). From germline, CDR1 is DFQATT and CDR2 SNEGSKA (reference sequence). This CDR3 has 14 amino acids. V was cut by 6 bases and J by 1 base, with 13 bases left in between.

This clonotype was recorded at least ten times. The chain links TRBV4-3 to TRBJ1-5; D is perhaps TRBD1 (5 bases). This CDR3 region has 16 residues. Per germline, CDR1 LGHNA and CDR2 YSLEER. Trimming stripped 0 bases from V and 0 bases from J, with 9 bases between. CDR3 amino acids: CASSQDRGVSNQPQHF. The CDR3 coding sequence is TGCGCCAGCAGCCAAGATAGAGGGGTTAGCAATCAGCCCCAGCATTTT.

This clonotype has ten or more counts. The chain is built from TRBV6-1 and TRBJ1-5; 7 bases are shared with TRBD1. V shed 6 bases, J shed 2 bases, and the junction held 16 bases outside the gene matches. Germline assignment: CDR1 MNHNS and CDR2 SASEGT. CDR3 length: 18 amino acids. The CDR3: CASSEWDSSIGGNQPQHF. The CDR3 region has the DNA TGTGCCAGCAGCGAATGGGACAGCTCGATCGGGGGCAATCAGCCCCAGCATTTT.

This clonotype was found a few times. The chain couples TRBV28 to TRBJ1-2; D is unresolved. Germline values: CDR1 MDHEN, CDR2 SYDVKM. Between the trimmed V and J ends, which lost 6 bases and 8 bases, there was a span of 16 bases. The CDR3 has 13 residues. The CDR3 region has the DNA TGTGCCAGCAGCCCACAGACAATCAGCGGCTACACCTTC. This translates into CASSPQTISGYTF.

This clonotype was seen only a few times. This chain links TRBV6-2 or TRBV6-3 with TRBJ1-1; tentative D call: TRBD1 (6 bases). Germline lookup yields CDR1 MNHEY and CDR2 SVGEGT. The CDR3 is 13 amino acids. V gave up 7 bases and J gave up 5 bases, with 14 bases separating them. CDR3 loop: CASMTGARTEAFF. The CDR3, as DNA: TGTGCCAGCATGACGGGGGCGAGAACTGAAGCTTTCTTT.

In DNA form, the CDR3 reads TGTGCCAGCAGCATAGAGGCCGGGACAGGGATCAACTATGGCTACACCTTC. Protein sequence: CASSIEAGTGINYGYTF. The chain links TRBV4-2 to TRBJ1-2, with 9 nucleotides matching TRBD1. Trimming took 5 bases from V and 2 from J; bases not matched to a gene: 12. This CDR3 has 17 residues. Germline CDR1 and CDR2: LGHNA and YNFKEQ.

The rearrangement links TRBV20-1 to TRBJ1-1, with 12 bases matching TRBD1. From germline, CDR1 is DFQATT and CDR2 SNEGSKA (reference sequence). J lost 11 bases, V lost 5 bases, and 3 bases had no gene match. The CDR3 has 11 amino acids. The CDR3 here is CSAGDRGLAFF. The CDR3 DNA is TGCAGTGCTGGGGACAGGGGGCTTGCTTTCTTT.

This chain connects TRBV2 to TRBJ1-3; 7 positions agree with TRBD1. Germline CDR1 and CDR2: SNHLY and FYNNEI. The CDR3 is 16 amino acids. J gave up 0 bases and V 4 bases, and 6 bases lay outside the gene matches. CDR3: CASSAEDRFSGNTIYF. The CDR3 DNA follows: TGTGCCAGCAGTGCAGAGGACAGGTTCTCTGGAAACACCATATATTTT.

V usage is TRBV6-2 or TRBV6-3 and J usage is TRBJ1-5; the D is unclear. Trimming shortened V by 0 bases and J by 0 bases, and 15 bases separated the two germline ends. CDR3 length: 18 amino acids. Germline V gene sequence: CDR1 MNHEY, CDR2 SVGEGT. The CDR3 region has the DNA TGTGCCAGCAGTTACTCGAGACTCGGACTTAATAGCAATCAGCCCCAGCATTTT. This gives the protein CASSYSRLGLNSNQPQHF.

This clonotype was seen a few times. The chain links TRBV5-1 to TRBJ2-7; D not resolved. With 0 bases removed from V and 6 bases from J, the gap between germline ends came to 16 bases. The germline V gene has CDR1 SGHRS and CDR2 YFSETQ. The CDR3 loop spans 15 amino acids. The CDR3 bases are TGCGCCAGCAGCTTGGCCGGAACAGTGGGCCTCGAGCAGTACTTC. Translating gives CASSLAGTVGLEQYF.